These 14 T cell receptor beta chains were sequenced from one sample in a study of immune evolution from preneoplasia to lung adenocarcinoma. Profiled with immunoSEQ multiplex PCR; TCRdb holds only in-frame clones, not every one. The table has tens of thousands of clones, 65% to 80% seen once. Material for sequencing was FFPE invasive lung adenocarcinoma tissue. These receptors originate from a person aged 55 to 75 with lung adenocarcinoma.

This clone came up once. The V gene is TRBV11-2, the J gene TRBJ1-2; D remains unclear. This CDR3 has 12 amino acids. Trimming stripped 3 bases from V and 3 bases from J, with 5 bases between. Germline CDR1 and CDR2: SGHAT and FQNNGV. CDR3 coding DNA: TGTGCCAGCAGCTTGCAGTACTATGGCTACACCTTC. Its translation is CASSLQYYGYTF.

The rearrangement uses TRBV5-1 and TRBJ2-5; D not resolved. This CDR3 has 14 amino acids. Trimming took off 0 bases at V and 2 bases at J, with 8 bases between the two ends. CDR1 is SGHRS, CDR2 YFSETQ, per germline. The CDR3 region has the DNA TGCGCCAGCAGCTTGGGCCAGAGTCAAGAGACCCAGTACTTC. This translates into CASSLGQSQETQYF.

The chain links TRBV15 to TRBJ2-7; D unresolved. Germline V gene sequence: CDR1 LNHNV, CDR2 YYDKDF (reference sequence). The CDR3 sequence is 14 residues long. The germline V and J ends were trimmed by 1 base and 3 bases, with 10 bases remaining between them. The CDR3 nucleotides read TGTGCCACCAGCAGAGGTGAAGGTCACTACGAGCAGTACTTC. Its translation: CATSRGEGHYEQYF.

J is TRBJ2-3 and V is TRBV9, with a tentative D call TRBD1 (6 bases). Looked up from germline, CDR1 is SGDLS and CDR2 is YYNGEE. The CDR3 totals 15 residues. V lost 3 bases and J 1 base, leaving 12 bases between the germline ends. The chain's CDR3 is CASSARGRGTDTQYF. In nucleotides, the CDR3 is TGTGCCAGCAGCGCCAGGGGACGCGGCACAGATACGCAGTATTTT.

This sequence joins TRBV5-1 and TRBJ2-7; TRBD1 matches at 9 bases. In germline, CDR1 is SGHRS, CDR2 YFSETQ. The CDR3 runs to 13 residues. Trimming cost V 2 bases and J 4 bases; bases outside gene matches: 1. CDR3 nucleotides: TGCGCCAGCAGCTTAGACAGGGGGTACGAGCAGTACTTC. This gives the protein CASSLDRGYEQYF.

This clone was seen a handful of times. V and J are TRBV19 and TRBJ1-4; D is unclear. V lost 7 bases and J lost 8, with 17 bases in between. The germline CDR1 and CDR2 sequences are LNHDA and SQIVND (reference sequence). This CDR3 comprises 14 residues. The CDR3 sequence: CASTDGGSVEKLFF. CDR3 coding DNA: TGTGCCAGTACCGACGGCGGGTCAGTCGAAAAACTGTTTTTT.

V gene TRBV5-4 combines with J gene TRBJ2-3; tentative D call: TRBD1 (7 bases). Per germline, CDR1 SGHNT and CDR2 YYREEE (reference sequence). V shed 3 bases and J shed 0 bases, with 11 bases lying between them. The CDR3 contains 15 residues. CDR3 region: CASSSGGLSTDTQYF. CDR3 sequence (DNA): TGTGCCAGCAGCTCAGGGGGGCTAAGCACAGATACGCAGTATTTT.

This clone has just a few counts. V gene TRBV19 combines with J gene TRBJ1-5; D gene uncertain. The CDR3 is made up of 16 amino acids. Germline CDR1 is LNHDA and CDR2 is SQIVND (reference sequence). Trimming cost V 3 bases and J 0 bases, with 12 bases left between them. The CDR3 sequence is CASSMRQLYSNQPQHF. The CDR3 DNA reads as TGTGCCAGTAGTATGAGGCAGCTTTATAGCAATCAGCCCCAGCATTTT.

V usage is TRBV18 and J usage is TRBJ2-7; 11 nucleotides align to TRBD1. The CDR3 spans 19 residues. In germline, CDR1 is KGHSH, CDR2 LQKENI. V lost 4 bases, J lost 3 bases, and 17 bases stayed unmatched. The CDR3 sequence is CASSLDRGPPVGKNYEQYF. CDR3 nucleotides: TGTGCCAGCTCACTGGACAGGGGGCCCCCCGTCGGGAAAAACTACGAGCAGTACTTC.

The CDR3 nucleotides are TGTGCCAGCAGTGAAGTAGGGGGTATCTATGGCTACACCTTC. Amino acid sequence: CASSEVGGIYGYTF. The V call is TRBV6-1, the J call TRBJ1-2, with D tentatively TRBD1 (6 bases). The CDR3 runs to 14 residues. V lost 1 base and J lost 4, with 10 bases in between. Germline V gives CDR1 MNHNS, CDR2 SASEGT.

This clone appeared once. The rearrangement joins TRBV29-1 to TRBJ1-1, with a weak D call TRBD1 (6 bases). This CDR3 has 16 amino acids. Trimming removed 7 bases at V and 5 bases at J, with 26 bases between. Germline CDR1 reads SQVTM; CDR2 reads ANQGSEA. For the CDR3, the DNA is TGCAGCGCTGTGGTCAGGGGCGATACACGTTGGACTGAAGCTTTCTTT. It codes for CSAVVRGDTRWTEAFF.

The V and J genes are TRBV30 and TRBJ1-1; 7 bases agree with TRBD1. CDR3 size: 14 residues. Germline V CDR1 and CDR2: GTSNPN, SVGIG (reference sequence). V was pared by 0 bases and J by 5 bases, with 6 bases of the junction left unmatched. The CDR3 loop is CAWSVKGARTEAFF. The CDR3 bases are TGTGCCTGGAGTGTAAAGGGGGCGCGGACTGAAGCTTTCTTT. Based on the CDR3 plus reference TRBV30 and TRBJ1-1, the full variable domain is SQTIHQWPATLVQPVGSPLSLECTVEGTSNPNLYWYRQAAGRGLQLLFYSVGIGQISSEVPQNLSASRPQDRQFILSSKKLLLSDSGFYLCAWSVKGARTEAFFGQGTRLTVV.

This clone has a single count. The gene calls are TRBV9 and TRBJ1-4; D might be TRBD1 (5 bases). Germline V CDR1 and CDR2: SGDLS, YYNGEE. V lost 3 bases and J lost 4, with 19 bases in between. The CDR3 length is 17 residues. CDR3 coding DNA: TGTGCCAGCAGCGCCAACCGGGGCAGGGATGGTAATGAAAAACTGTTTTTT. Protein: CASSANRGRDGNEKLFF.

V is TRBV28 and J is TRBJ1-1; tentatively, D is TRBD1 (6 bases). CDR3 size: 14 residues. CDR1 MDHEN and CDR2 SYDVKM come from the germline V gene. V was cut by 3 bases and J by 1 base, with 9 bases left in between. The CDR3 coding sequence is TGTGCCAGCAGTTTGAGGGACACGAACACTGAAGCTTTCTTT. The encoded protein is CASSLRDTNTEAFF.